This TCR beta chain stems from a study of OX40 agonist ivuxolimab in advanced cancers. No patient had autoimmune disease or received systemic immunosuppression. Trimming took 0 bases from V and 6 from J, leaving 10 bases between them. Germline V CDR1 and CDR2: SGHRS, YFSETQ. This CDR3 contains 13 residues. Generated by immunoSEQ multiplex PCR, the TCRdb table keeps only in-frame clones and is missing some. The sample yields over 45,000 clones, 75% to 85% seen once. V gene TRBV5-1 combines with J gene TRBJ2-7, with D perhaps TRBD2 (7 bases). The source of this sequence is an adult with an advanced solid tumor such as melanoma, head and neck, liver or kidney cancer. The sample in question was CD4+ or CD8+ T cells sorted from blood, obtained in a trial of the OX40 agonist ivuxolimab. CDR3 region: CASSLDREGEQYF. The CDR3 DNA is TGCGCCAGCAGCTTGGACAGGGAGGGCGAGCAGTACTTC.